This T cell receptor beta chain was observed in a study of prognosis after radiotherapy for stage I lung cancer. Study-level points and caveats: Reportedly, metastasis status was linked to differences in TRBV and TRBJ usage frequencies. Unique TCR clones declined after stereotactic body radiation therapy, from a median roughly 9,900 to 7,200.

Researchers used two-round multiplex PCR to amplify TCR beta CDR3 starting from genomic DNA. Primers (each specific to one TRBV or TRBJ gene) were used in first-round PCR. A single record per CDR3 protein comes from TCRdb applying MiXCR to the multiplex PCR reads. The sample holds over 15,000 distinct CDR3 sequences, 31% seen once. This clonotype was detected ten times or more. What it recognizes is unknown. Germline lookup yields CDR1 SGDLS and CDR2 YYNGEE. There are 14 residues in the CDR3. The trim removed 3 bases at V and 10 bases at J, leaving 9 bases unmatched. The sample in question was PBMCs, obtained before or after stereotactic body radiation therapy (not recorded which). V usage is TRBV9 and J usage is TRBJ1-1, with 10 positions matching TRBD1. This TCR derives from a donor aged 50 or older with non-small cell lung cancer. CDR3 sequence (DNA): TGTGCCAGCAGCGATGGGACAGGGGACGGGGGAGCTTTCTTT. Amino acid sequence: CASSDGTGDGGAFF.